The clone carrying this TCR beta chain appeared a single time. This sample is part of a study of blood T cell repertoires in COVID-19. Looking at the study overall: The study drew acute and convalescent COVID-19 samples from the United States, Italy and Spain. The analysed material was cDNA or gDNA that came from T cells, B-cell-depleted T cells, or PBMCs.

The length of the CDR3 is 16 residues. Trimming removed 4 bases at V and 0 bases at J, with 14 bases between. Germline CDR1 MDHEN, CDR2 SYDVKM. The protocol was immunoSEQ multiplex PCR, while the TCRdb copy is restricted to in-frame clones and leaves out a portion. The table lists some 260,000 clones, about 85% of them singletons, with about 3% in the top ten. Sequenced input: peripheral blood. The J gene is TRBJ2-3, the V gene TRBV28; the D gene is possibly TRBD2 (7 bases). This receptor was identified in a young man with active or convalescent COVID-19. CDR3 amino acids: CASSSPGGASTDTQYF. The CDR3 bases are TGTGCCAGCAGTTCCCCTGGGGGGGCTAGCACAGATACGCAGTATTTT.